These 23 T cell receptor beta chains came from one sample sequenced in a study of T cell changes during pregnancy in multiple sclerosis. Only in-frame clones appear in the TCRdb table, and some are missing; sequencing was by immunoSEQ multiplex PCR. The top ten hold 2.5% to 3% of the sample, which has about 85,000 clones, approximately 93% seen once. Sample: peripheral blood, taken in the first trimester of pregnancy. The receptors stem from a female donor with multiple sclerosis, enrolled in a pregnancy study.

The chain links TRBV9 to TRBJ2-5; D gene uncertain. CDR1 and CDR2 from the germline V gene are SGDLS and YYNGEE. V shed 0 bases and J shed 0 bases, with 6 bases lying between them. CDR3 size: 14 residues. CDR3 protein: CASSVETDQETQYF. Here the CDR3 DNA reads TGTGCCAGCAGCGTAGAAACTGACCAAGAGACCCAGTACTTC.

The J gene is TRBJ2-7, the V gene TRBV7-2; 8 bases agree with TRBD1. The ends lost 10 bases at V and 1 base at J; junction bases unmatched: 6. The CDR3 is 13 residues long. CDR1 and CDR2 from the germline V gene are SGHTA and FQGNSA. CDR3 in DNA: TGTGCCATCAGGGGGCAGGGTTCCTACGAGCAGTACTTC. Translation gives CAIRGQGSYEQYF.

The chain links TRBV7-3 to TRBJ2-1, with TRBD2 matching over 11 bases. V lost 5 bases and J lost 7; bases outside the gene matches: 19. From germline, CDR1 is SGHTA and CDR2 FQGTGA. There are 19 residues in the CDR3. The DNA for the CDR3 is TGTGCCAGCAGCCCCGTAATAGCGGGAGGGCCGGGTTCGTGGAATGAGCAGTTCTTC. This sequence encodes CASSPVIAGGPGSWNEQFF.

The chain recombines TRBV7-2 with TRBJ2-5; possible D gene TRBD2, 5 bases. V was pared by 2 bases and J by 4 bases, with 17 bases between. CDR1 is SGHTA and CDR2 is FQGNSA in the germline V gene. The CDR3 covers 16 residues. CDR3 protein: CASSLNPRGLGETQYF. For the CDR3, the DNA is TGTGCCAGCAGCTTAAACCCCCGGGGATTGGGAGAGACCCAGTACTTC. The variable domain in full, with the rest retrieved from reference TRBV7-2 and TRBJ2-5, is GAGVSQSPSNKVTEKGKDVELRCDPISGHTALYWYRQSLGQGLEFLIYFQGNSAPDKSGLPSDRFSAERTGGSVSTLTIQRTQQEDSAVYLCASSLNPRGLGETQYFGPGTRLLVL.

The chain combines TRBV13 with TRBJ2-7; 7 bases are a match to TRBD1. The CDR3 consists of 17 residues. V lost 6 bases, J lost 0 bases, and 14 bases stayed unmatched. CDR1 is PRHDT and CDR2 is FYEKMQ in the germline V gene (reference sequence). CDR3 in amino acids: CASSLRIGRDSSYEQYF. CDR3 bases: TGTGCCAGCAGTCTCCGAATTGGCCGGGACAGCTCCTACGAGCAGTACTTC.

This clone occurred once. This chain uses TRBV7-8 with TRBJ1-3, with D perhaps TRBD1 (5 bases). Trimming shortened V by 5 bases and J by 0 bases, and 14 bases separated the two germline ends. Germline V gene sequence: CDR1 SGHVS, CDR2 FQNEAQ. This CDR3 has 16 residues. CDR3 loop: CASSKYRGFSGNTIYF. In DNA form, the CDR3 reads TGTGCCAGCAGCAAATATAGGGGCTTCTCTGGAAACACCATATATTTT.

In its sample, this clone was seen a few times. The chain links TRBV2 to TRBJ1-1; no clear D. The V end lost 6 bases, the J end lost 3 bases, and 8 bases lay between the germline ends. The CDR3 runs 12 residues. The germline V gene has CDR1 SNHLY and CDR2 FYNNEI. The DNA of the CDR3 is TGTGCCAGCAGCAACGGTTACACTGAAGCTTTCTTT. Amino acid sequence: CASSNGYTEAFF. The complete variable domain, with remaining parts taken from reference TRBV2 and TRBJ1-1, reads EPEVTQTPSHQVTQMGQEVILRCVPISNHLYFYWYRQILGQKVEFLVSFYNNEISEKSEIFDDQFSVERPDGSNFTLKIRSTKLEDSAMYFCASSNGYTEAFFGQGTRLTVV.

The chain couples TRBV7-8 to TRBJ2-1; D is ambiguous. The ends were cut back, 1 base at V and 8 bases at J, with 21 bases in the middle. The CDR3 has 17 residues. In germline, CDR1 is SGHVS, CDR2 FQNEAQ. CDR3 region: CASSLDLGSVLSHEQFF. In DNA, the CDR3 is TGTGCCAGCAGCTTAGATTTGGGCTCGGTCCTTTCCCATGAGCAGTTCTTC.

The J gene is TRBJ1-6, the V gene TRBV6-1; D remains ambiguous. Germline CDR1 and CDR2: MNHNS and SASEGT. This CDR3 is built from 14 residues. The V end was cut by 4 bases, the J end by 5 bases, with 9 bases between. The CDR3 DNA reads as TGTGCCAGCAGTGGGACTTGGAATAATTCACCCCTCCACTTT. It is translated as CASSGTWNNSPLHF.

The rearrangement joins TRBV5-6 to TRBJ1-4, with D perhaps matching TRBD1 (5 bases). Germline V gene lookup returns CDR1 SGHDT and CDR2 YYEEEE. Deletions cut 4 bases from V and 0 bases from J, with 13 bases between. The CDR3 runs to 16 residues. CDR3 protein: CASSPTTRATNEKLFF. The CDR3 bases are TGTGCCAGCAGCCCAACGACCAGGGCAACTAATGAAAAACTGTTTTTT.

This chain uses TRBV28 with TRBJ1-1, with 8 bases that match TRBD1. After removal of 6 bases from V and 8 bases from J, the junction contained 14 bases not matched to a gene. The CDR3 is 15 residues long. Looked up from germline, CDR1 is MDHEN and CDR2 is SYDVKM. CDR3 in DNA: TGTGCCAGCAGCTCTTGGACAGGGAAGATTGCCGAAGCTTTCTTT. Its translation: CASSSWTGKIAEAFF.

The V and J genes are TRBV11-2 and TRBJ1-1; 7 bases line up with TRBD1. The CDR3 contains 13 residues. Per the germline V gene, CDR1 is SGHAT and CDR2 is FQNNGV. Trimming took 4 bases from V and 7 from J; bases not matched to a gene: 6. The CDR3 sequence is CASSSGQYNEAFF. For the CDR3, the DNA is TGTGCCAGCAGCTCGGGACAGTATAATGAAGCTTTCTTT.

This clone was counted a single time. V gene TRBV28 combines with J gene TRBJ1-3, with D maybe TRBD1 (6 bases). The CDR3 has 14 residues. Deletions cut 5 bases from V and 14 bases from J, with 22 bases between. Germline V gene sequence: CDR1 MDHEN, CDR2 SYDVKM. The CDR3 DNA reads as TGTGCCAGCAGTACATCCGGACAGTCCCTACTCTTATATTTT. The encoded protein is CASSTSGQSLLLYF. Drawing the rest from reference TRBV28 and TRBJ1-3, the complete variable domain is DVKVTQSSRYLVKRTGEKVFLECVQDMDHENMFWYRQDPGLGLRLIYFSYDVKMKEKGDIPEGYSVSREKKERFSLILESASTNQTSMYLCASSTSGQSLLLYFGEGSWLTVV.

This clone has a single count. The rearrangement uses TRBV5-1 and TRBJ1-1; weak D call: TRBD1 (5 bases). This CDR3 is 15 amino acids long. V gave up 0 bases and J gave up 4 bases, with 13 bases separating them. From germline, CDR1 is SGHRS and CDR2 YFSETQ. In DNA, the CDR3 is TGCGCCAGCAGCTTGGAAGCGGGGCTGGCCACTGAAGCTTTCTTT. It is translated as CASSLEAGLATEAFF.

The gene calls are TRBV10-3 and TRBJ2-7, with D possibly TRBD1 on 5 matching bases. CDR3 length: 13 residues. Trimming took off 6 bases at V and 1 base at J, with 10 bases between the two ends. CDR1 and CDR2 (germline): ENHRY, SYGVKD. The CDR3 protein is CAIRKTESYEQYF. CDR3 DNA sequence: TGTGCCATCAGAAAGACAGAGTCCTACGAGCAGTACTTC.

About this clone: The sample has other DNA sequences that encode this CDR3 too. CDR3 nucleotide sequence: TGTGCCAGCAGCCAGACAGGGTTAGAGACCCAGTACTTC. This sequence encodes CASSQTGLETQYF. The V and J genes are TRBV27 and TRBJ2-5; 7 bases fit TRBD1. Germline V gene sequence: CDR1 MNHEY, CDR2 SMNVEV (reference sequence). Trimming at V came to 6 bases and at J to 4 bases, leaving 5 bases not matched to a gene. The CDR3 is 13 amino acids.

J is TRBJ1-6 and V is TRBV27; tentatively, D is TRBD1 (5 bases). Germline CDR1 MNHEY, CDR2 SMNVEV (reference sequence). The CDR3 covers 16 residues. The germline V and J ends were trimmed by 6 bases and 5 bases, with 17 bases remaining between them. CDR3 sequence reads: CASSPWGVGDNSPLHF. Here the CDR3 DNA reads TGTGCCAGCAGCCCGTGGGGGGTGGGAGATAATTCACCCCTCCACTTT.

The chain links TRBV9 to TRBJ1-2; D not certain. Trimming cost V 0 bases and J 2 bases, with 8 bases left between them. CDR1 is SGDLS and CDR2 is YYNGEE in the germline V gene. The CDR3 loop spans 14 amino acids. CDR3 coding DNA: TGTGCCAGCAGCGTAGATCCCACAAACTATGGCTACACCTTC. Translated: CASSVDPTNYGYTF. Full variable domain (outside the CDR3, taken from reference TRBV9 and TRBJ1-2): DSGVTQTPKHLITATGQRVTLRCSPRSGDLSVYWYQQSLDQGLQFLIQYYNGEERAKGNILERFSAQQFPDLHSELNLSSLELGDSALYFCASSVDPTNYGYTFGSGTRLTVV.

CDR3 in amino acids: CASSRVAIFDNEQFF. In DNA form, the CDR3 reads TGTGCCAGCAGCCGGGTGGCAATTTTCGACAATGAGCAGTTCTTC. This sequence joins TRBV6-1 and TRBJ2-1; D is undetermined. The CDR3 loop spans 15 amino acids. The germline V gene encodes CDR1 MNHNS and CDR2 SASEGT. V lost 6 bases and J 5 bases, leaving 17 bases between the germline ends.

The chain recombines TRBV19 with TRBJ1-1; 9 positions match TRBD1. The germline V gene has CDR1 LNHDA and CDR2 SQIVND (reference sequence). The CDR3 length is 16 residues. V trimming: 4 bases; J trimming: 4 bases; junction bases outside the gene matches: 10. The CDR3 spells CASSTGQGRFGTEAFF. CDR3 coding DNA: TGTGCCAGTAGTACCGGACAGGGGAGGTTCGGCACTGAAGCTTTCTTT.

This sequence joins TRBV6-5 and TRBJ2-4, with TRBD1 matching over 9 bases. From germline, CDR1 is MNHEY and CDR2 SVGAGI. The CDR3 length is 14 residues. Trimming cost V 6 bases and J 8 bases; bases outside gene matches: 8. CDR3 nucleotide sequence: TGTGCCAGCAGACCTACCGGGACAGGGTACATTCAGTACTTC. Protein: CASRPTGTGYIQYF.

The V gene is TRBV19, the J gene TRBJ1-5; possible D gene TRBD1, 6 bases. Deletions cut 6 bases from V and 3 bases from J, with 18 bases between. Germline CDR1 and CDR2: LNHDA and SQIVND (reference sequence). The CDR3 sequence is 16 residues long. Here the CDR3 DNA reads TGTGCCAGTAGCAACCCCGGGGCAGGGGTCAATCAGCCCCAGCATTTT. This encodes CASSNPGAGVNQPQHF. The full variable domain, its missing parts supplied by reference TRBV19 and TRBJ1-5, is DGGITQSPKYLFRKEGQNVTLSCEQNLNHDAMYWYRQDPGQGLRLIYYSQIVNDFQKGDIAEGYSVSREKKESFPLTVTSAQKNPTAFYLCASSNPGAGVNQPQHFGDGTRLSIL.

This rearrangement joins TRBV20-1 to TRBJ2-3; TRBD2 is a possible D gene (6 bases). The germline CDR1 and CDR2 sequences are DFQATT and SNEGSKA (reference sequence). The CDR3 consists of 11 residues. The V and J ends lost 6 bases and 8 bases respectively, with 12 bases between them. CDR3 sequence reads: CSAMVGGTQYF. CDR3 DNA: TGCAGTGCAATGGTGGGGGGTACGCAGTATTTT.